Listed below are T cell receptor beta chains from one sample, sequenced in a study of CD8+CD57+ T cells in acquired aplastic anemia. MiXCR was run by TCRdb on the reads, yielding one entry per CDR3 protein. Of around 170,000 distinct CDR3 sequences listed, about 64% are singletons. The source material was sorted CD4+, CD8+, or CD8+CD57+ T cells (not recorded which) from PBMCs. These receptors all come from a human donor in good health. Each CDR3 is given with its conserved first and last residue. The order of the fields is CDR3 length, V gene, J gene, D gene, clone size, CDR3 DNA, CDR3 protein. A D gene is named only where the DNA matches it firmly. Clone size is given for some rows only: seen once, a few or many times, or a class if the clone is expanded.

cdr3_length: 17; v_call: TRBV19; j_call: TRBJ2-2; d_call: TRBD2; clone_size: many; cdr3_nt: TGTGCCAGTAGTGTTCCCGGGACTAGCGCAACCACCGGGGAGCTGTTTTTT; cdr3_aa: CASSVPGTSATTGELFF
cdr3_length: 14; v_call: TRBV7-6; j_call: TRBJ2-7; d_call: NA; clone_size: few; cdr3_nt: TGTGCCAGCAGCCCACGTCCAAGCACCTACGAGCAGTACTTC; cdr3_aa: CASSPRPSTYEQYF
cdr3_length: 14; v_call: TRBV7-9; j_call: TRBJ2-7; d_call: NA; clone_size: many; cdr3_nt: TGTGCCAGCAGCTTAGTTGGCAGCTCCTACGAGCAGTACTTC; cdr3_aa: CASSLVGSSYEQYF
cdr3_length: 15; v_call: TRBV7-3; j_call: TRBJ2-1; d_call: NA; clone_size: NA; cdr3_nt: TGTGCCAGCAGCTGGGGGCAGGGGGGCTACAATGAGCAGTTCTTC; cdr3_aa: CASSWGQGGYNEQFF
cdr3_length: 11; v_call: TRBV10-3; j_call: TRBJ2-1; d_call: NA; clone_size: NA; cdr3_nt: TGTGCCATCAGTTCTCCGGATGAGCAGTTCTTC; cdr3_aa: CAISSPDEQFF
cdr3_length: 13; v_call: TRBV7-2; j_call: TRBJ2-5; d_call: TRBD1; clone_size: NA; cdr3_nt: TGTGCCAGCAGCGAACAACAGGGGATGACCCAGTACTTC; cdr3_aa: CASSEQQGMTQYF
cdr3_length: 15; v_call: TRBV5-5; j_call: TRBJ1-1; d_call: NA; clone_size: many; cdr3_nt: TGTGCCAGCAGCTCCGAGTTCGAACTGCGCCCCGAAGCTTTCTTT; cdr3_aa: CASSSEFELRPEAFF
cdr3_length: 13; v_call: TRBV9; j_call: TRBJ1-1; d_call: NA; clone_size: NA; cdr3_nt: TGTGCCAGCAGCTTAGTAGGGGAAAGTGAAGCTTTCTTT; cdr3_aa: CASSLVGESEAFF
cdr3_length: 16; v_call: TRBV20-1; j_call: TRBJ1-1; d_call: TRBD1; clone_size: NA; cdr3_nt: TGCAGTGCTAGAGACGGGACAGGGAACGCGAACACTGAAGCTTTCTTT; cdr3_aa: CSARDGTGNANTEAFF
cdr3_length: 14; v_call: TRBV19; j_call: TRBJ1-1; d_call: NA; clone_size: many; cdr3_nt: TGTGCCACCTCGATGACCGCCGGGGACACTGAAGCTTTCTTT; cdr3_aa: CATSMTAGDTEAFF
cdr3_length: 13; v_call: TRBV7-3; j_call: TRBJ2-1; d_call: TRBD2; clone_size: NA; cdr3_nt: TGTGCCAGCGGGACTAGCGGGGGCAATGAGCAGTTCTTC; cdr3_aa: CASGTSGGNEQFF
cdr3_length: 18; v_call: TRBV15; j_call: TRBJ2-1; d_call: TRBD2; clone_size: NA; cdr3_nt: TGTGCCAGCTCACAACCCGAGAGCGGGAGGGGTTTATACGATGAGCAGTTCTTC; cdr3_aa: CASSQPESGRGLYDEQFF
cdr3_length: 14; v_call: TRBV10-2; j_call: TRBJ2-7; d_call: TRBD2; clone_size: NA; cdr3_nt: TGCGCCAGCTTAAGGCTAGCGGGGAACTACGAGCAGTACTTC; cdr3_aa: CASLRLAGNYEQYF